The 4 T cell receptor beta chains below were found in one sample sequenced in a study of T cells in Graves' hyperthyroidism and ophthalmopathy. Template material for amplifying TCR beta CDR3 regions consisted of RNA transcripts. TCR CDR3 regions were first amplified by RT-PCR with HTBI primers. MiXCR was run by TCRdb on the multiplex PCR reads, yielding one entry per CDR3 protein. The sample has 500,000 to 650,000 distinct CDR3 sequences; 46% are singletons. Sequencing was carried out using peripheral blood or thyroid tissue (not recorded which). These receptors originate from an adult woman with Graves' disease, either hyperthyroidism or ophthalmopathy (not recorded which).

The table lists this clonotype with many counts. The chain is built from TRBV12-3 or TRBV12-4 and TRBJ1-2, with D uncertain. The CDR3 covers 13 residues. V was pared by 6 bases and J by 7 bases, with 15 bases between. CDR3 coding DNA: TGTGCCAGCAGCTCACTCGGGCCGGGTGGCTACACCTTC. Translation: CASSSLGPGGYTF.

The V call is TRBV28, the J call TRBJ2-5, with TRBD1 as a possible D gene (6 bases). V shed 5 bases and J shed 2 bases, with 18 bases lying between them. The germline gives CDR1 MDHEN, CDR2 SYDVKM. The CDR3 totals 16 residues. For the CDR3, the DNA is TGTGCCAGCAGTGGCAGGGGAAGGGCCGTACAAGAGACCCAGTACTTC. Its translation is CASSGRGRAVQETQYF.

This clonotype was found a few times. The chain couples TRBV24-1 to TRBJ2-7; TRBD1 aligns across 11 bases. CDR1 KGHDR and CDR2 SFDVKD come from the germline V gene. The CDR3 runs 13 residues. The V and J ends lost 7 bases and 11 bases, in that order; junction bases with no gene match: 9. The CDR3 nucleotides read TGTGCCACCAGAGGGACAGGGGGGCCTGAGGAGTACTTC. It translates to CATRGTGGPEEYF.

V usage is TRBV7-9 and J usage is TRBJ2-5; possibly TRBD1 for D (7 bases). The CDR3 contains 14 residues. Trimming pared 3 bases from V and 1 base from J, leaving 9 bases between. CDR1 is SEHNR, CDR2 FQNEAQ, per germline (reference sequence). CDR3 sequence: CASSFRGVQETQYF. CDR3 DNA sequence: TGTGCCAGCAGCTTCAGGGGGGTCCAAGAGACCCAGTACTTC.